These 14 T cell receptor beta chains were sequenced from one sample in a study of cytomegalovirus exposure and HLA in healthy donors. Vbeta (60) and Jbeta (13) primers were used in the PCR. Assay used: immunoSEQ multiplex PCR; TCRdb lists only in-frame clones, some missing. Here the sample spans around 200,000 clones, roughly four fifths being singletons. The source material was PBMCs. The origin of the receptors is a woman between 50 and 59 years old in good health and CMV-seropositive.

This clone was recorded only once. The J gene is TRBJ1-2, the V gene TRBV25-1; maybe TRBD1 (6 bases). The CDR3 consists of 13 residues. V was clipped by 3 bases and J by 7 bases, with 12 bases between them. CDR1 is MGHDK and CDR2 is SYGVNS in the germline V gene. CDR3 sequence (DNA): TGTGCCAGCAGTGACCGCGACAGGCTTGGCTACACCTTC. As protein: CASSDRDRLGYTF.

This clone was detected once. The CDR3 here is CASSPSGHLASSYEQYF. The CDR3 DNA reads TGTGCCAGCTCACCAAGTGGACACTTGGCCTCCTCCTACGAGCAGTACTTC. The chain is built from TRBV18 and TRBJ2-5; tentatively, D is TRBD1 (5 bases). Near its end, the DNA agrees better with TRBJ2-7, so the J call may be wrong. Germline values: CDR1 KGHSH, CDR2 LQKENI. The CDR3 sequence is 17 residues long.

The chain carries TRBV5-1 and TRBJ2-7; D is perhaps TRBD2 (7 bases). CDR1 and CDR2 (germline): SGHRS, YFSETQ. The CDR3 spans 13 residues. V dropped 6 bases and J dropped 5 bases, with 15 bases sitting between them. The DNA of the CDR3 is TGCGCCAGCACCCTATGGGGGGGCCACGAGCAGTACTTC. Its protein product is CASTLWGGHEQYF.

This chain connects TRBV11-2 to TRBJ2-1; possible D gene TRBD1, 6 bases. The V gene lost 8 bases and the J gene lost 5 bases, with 19 bases spanning the gap. Germline V gene data show CDR1 as SGHAT and CDR2 as FQNNGV. This CDR3 contains 15 residues. In DNA form, the CDR3 reads TGTGCCAGCCGCCATTGGGGGCGGCGTAACAATGAGCAGTTCTTC. The encoded protein is CASRHWGRRNNEQFF.

The rearrangement joins TRBV30 to TRBJ1-1; D not certain. The CDR3 runs 15 residues. Germline CDR1 is GTSNPN and CDR2 is SVGIG (reference sequence). Trimming stripped 4 bases from V and 0 bases from J, with 15 bases between. CDR3 coding DNA: TGTGCCTGGACGACCGGCGGGAGTATGAACACTGAAGCTTTCTTT. Amino acids: CAWTTGGSMNTEAFF.

V and J are TRBV5-4 and TRBJ1-1; D is perhaps TRBD1 (6 bases). Germline CDR1 reads SGHNT; CDR2 reads YYREEE (reference sequence). Trimming pared 4 bases from V and 5 bases from J, leaving 21 bases between. This CDR3 has 16 residues. This CDR3 is CASSRPRQEVGTEAFF. The CDR3 DNA reads as TGTGCCAGCAGCCGCCCCAGACAGGAAGTGGGTACTGAAGCTTTCTTT.

This clone was seen just once. The V gene is TRBV28, the J gene TRBJ2-3; 13 bases agree with TRBD2. The CDR3 has 17 amino acids. After removal of 5 bases from V and 4 bases from J, the junction contained 9 bases not matched to a gene. In germline, CDR1 is MDHEN, CDR2 SYDVKM. CDR3 coding DNA: TGTGCCAGCAGTATCCGCGGACTAGCGGGGGTCGCAGATACGCAGTATTTT. It encodes CASSIRGLAGVADTQYF. The variable domain in full, with the rest retrieved from reference TRBV28 and TRBJ2-3, is DVKVTQSSRYLVKRTGEKVFLECVQDMDHENMFWYRQDPGLGLRLIYFSYDVKMKEKGDIPEGYSVSREKKERFSLILESASTNQTSMYLCASSIRGLAGVADTQYFGPGTRLTVL.

Only one count was recorded for this clone. This chain links TRBV10-3 with TRBJ2-5; possibly TRBD2 for D (6 bases). Germline-derived CDR1 and CDR2 are ENHRY and SYGVKD. Between the trimmed V and J ends, which lost 6 bases and 2 bases, there was a span of 10 bases. The CDR3 totals 13 residues. Here the CDR3 reads CAISPREQETQYF. The CDR3 DNA reads TGTGCCATCAGCCCCCGGGAGCAAGAGACCCAGTACTTC.

The chain uses TRBV5-1 and TRBJ2-3; TRBD1 aligns across 9 bases. The germline V gene has CDR1 SGHRS and CDR2 YFSETQ. Trimming cost V 4 bases and J 4 bases; bases outside gene matches: 7. CDR3 length equals 15 residues. CDR3 DNA sequence: TGCGCCAGCAGCCCGGGACAGGGAAATCCAGATACGCAGTATTTT. Protein product: CASSPGQGNPDTQYF.

This clone occurred once. This sequence joins TRBV4-3 and TRBJ2-1; TRBD2 agrees at 10 bases. Per germline, CDR1 LGHNA and CDR2 YSLEER. CDR3 length: 17 residues. The V gene end was trimmed by 0 bases and the J gene end by 3 bases; junction bases not matched to a gene: 5. CDR3 in amino acids: CASSQDPSGGGYNEQFF. The CDR3 DNA sequence: TGCGCCAGCAGCCAAGATCCAAGCGGGGGGGGCTACAATGAGCAGTTCTTC.

The chain joins TRBV4-3 to TRBJ2-3; no firm D call. Per germline, CDR1 LGHNA and CDR2 YSLEER. The CDR3 has 13 amino acids. V lost 0 bases, J lost 7 bases, and 8 bases lay in between. CDR3 sequence: CASSQDTLNTQYF. CDR3 DNA: TGCGCCAGCAGCCAAGATACCCTAAATACGCAGTATTTT.

This chain uses TRBV11-1 with TRBJ2-2, with a possible D match to TRBD2 (6 bases). Trimming shortened V by 5 bases and J by 5 bases, and 15 bases separated the two germline ends. The CDR3 has 15 residues. Germline V gene data show CDR1 as SGHAT and CDR2 as FQDESV (reference sequence). The CDR3 is CASSNGPGGTGELFF. DNA for the CDR3: TGTGCCAGCAGCAACGGTCCCGGGGGTACCGGGGAGCTGTTTTTT.

This clone has a single count. The chain joins TRBV9 to TRBJ2-7, with D possibly being TRBD1 (6 bases). V dropped 3 bases and J dropped 6 bases, with 16 bases sitting between them. CDR3 length equals 14 residues. Germline V CDR1 and CDR2: SGDLS, YYNGEE. The CDR3 region is CASSAGDRTSEQYF. CDR3 nucleotide sequence: TGTGCCAGCAGCGCCGGCGACAGGACCTCCGAGCAGTACTTC. The full variable domain, with the rest looked up from reference TRBV9 and TRBJ2-7, is DSGVTQTPKHLITATGQRVTLRCSPRSGDLSVYWYQQSLDQGLQFLIQYYNGEERAKGNILERFSAQQFPDLHSELNLSSLELGDSALYFCASSAGDRTSEQYFGPGTRLTVT.

A few counts support this clone. The chain couples TRBV5-1 to TRBJ2-2, with 12 bases identical to TRBD2. Germline CDR1 SGHRS, CDR2 YFSETQ. This CDR3 contains 17 residues. With V trimmed by 4 bases and J by 2 bases, 6 bases remained unmatched. Written as DNA, the CDR3 is TGCGCCAGCAGCCCAAGACTAGCGGGGGAAAACACCGGGGAGCTGTTTTTT. Translation gives CASSPRLAGENTGELFF.